This T cell receptor (beta chain) was captured by sequencing in a study of blood T cell repertoires in COVID-19. On the study more broadly: There were acute and convalescent COVID-19 samples, and they came from the United States, Italy and Spain. T cells, B-cell-depleted T cells, or PBMCs supplied cDNA or gDNA.

As handled by the study authors: Reference gene primer amplification gave nucleated cell count estimates. Generated by immunoSEQ multiplex PCR, the TCRdb table keeps only in-frame clones and is missing some. The V and J calls and clone size are taken from that table; D and trimming were inferred from the DNA. Among approximately 190,000 clones listed, 80% were seen once. Germline V lookup: CDR1 SGDLS, CDR2 YYNGEE. This CDR3 comprises 15 residues. V lost 0 bases and J 4 bases, leaving 10 bases between the germline ends. The receptor was isolated from a man aged 55 to 69 with acute or convalescent COVID-19. The sequenced sample was peripheral blood. The chain recombines TRBV9 with TRBJ2-2, with D perhaps TRBD2 (7 bases). The CDR3 reads CASSVVAGATGELFF. As DNA, the CDR3 is TGTGCCAGCAGCGTAGTGGCGGGGGCCACCGGGGAGCTGTTTTTT.